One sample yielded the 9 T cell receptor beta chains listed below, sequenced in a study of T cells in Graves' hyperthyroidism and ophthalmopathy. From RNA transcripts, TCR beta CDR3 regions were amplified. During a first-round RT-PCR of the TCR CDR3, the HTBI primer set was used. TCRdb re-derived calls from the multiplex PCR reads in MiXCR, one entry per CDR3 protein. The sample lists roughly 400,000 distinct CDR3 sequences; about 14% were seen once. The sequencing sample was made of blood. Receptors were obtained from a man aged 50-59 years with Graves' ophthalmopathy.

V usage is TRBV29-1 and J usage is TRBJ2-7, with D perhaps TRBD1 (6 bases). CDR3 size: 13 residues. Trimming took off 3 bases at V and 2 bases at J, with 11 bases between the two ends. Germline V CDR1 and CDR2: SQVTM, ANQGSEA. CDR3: CSVEGAVPYEQYF. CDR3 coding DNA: TGCAGCGTTGAGGGGGCTGTGCCCTACGAGCAGTACTTC.

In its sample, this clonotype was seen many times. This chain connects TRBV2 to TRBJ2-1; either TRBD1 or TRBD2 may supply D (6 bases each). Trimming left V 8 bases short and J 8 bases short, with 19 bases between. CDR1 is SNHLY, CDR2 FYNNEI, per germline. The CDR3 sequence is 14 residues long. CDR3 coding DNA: TGTGCCAGCTGGGGGGTAACAGGGAAGGATGAGCAGTTCTTC. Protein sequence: CASWGVTGKDEQFF.

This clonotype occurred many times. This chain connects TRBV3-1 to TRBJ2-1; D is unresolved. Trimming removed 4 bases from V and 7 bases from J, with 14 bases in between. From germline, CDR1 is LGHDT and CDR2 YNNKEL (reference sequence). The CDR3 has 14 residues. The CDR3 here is CASSPVPGGNEQFF. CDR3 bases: TGTGCCAGCAGCCCGGTCCCGGGTGGGAATGAGCAGTTCTTC.

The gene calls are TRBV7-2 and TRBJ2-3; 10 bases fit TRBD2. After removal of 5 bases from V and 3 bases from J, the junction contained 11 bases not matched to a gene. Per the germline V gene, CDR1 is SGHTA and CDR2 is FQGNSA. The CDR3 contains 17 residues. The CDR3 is CASSISTAGGATDTQYF. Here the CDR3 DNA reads TGTGCCAGCAGCATTTCCACAGCGGGAGGGGCGACAGATACGCAGTATTTT.

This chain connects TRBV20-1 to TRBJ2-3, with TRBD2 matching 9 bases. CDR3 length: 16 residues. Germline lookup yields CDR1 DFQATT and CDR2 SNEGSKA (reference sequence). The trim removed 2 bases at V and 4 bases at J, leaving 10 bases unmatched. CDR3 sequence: CSARNLAGRGADTQYF. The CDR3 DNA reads TGCAGTGCTAGAAATCTAGCGGGGAGAGGTGCAGATACGCAGTATTTT.

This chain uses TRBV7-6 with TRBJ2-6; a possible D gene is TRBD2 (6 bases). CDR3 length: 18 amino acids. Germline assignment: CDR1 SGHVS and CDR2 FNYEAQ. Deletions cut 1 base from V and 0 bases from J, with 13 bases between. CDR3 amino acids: CASSLGGGESSGANVLTF. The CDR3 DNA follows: TGTGCCAGCAGCTTAGGGGGCGGGGAAAGCTCTGGGGCCAACGTCCTGACTTTC.

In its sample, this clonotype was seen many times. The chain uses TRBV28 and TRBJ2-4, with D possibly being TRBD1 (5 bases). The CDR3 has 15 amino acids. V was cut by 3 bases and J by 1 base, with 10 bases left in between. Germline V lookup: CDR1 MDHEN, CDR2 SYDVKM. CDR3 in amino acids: CASSFKGWAKNIQYF. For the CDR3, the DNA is TGTGCCAGCAGTTTTAAGGGGTGGGCCAAAAACATTCAGTACTTC.

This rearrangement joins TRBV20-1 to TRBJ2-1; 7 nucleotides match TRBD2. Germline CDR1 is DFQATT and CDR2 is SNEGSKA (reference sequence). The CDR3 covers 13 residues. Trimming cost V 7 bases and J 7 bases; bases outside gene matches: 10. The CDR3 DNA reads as TGCAGTGGAGGGTCGGGAGGTACAAATGAGCAGTTCTTC. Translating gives CSGGSGGTNEQFF.

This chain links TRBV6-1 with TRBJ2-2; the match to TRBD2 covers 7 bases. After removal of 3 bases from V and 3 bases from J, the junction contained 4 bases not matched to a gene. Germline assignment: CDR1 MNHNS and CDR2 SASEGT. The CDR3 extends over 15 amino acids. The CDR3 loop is CASSEGGGYTGELFF. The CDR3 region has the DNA TGTGCCAGCAGTGAGGGGGGGGGTTACACCGGGGAGCTGTTTTTT.